A single TCR beta chain is shown here with its context. As yet, its antigen is unknown. On sorted subsets, replicate PCRs used about 0.2 ug DNA, or tens of thousands of T cell genomes. Data came from immunoSEQ multiplex PCR; TCRdb stores just in-frame clones and leaves some out. The data show over a million clones, around 74% seen once. Trimming pared 0 bases from V and 2 bases from J, leaving 6 bases between. CDR3 length: 13 amino acids. The germline CDR1 and CDR2 sequences are SGHRS and YFSETQ. The sample belongs to a study of shared clonotypes between healthy human individuals. Findings and caveats of the study: About 5% was the fraction of naive CD4 clonotypes found shared across a few donors. Generally, naive subsets came out with larger estimated richness than memory subsets. In contrast to clonotypes shared by all four donors, non-shared clonotypes had lower generation probabilities.

The TCR was taken from a man between 18 and 35 years old in good health. This chain links TRBV5-1 with TRBJ2-7, with D perhaps TRBD2 (5 bases). Sample: memory CD4+ T cells sorted from blood. The subset is: CD45RA-negative fraction. The CDR3 DNA follows: TGCGCCAGCAGCTTGGAAGCGGCCTACGAGCAGTACTTC. It yields the protein CASSLEAAYEQYF.